This T cell receptor (beta chain) was recovered during a study of PD-L1 blockade in urothelial cancer. Background on the study: Bladder-origin urothelial cancer in males covered most of the roughly 29 patients. T cells were recovered from blood samples at a median of roughly 150,000.

A word on this clone: Its antigen is not identified.

Regarding the study as a whole: Pretreatment TCR clonality in blood, when below the median, was predictive of better survival.

Assay: immunoSEQ multiplex PCR; the TCRdb copy retains only in-frame clones and omits some. Of 55,000 to 85,000 clones in the sample, around 83% were seen once. The time point here: pretreatment peripheral blood. Urothelial carcinoma in patients was locally advanced or metastatic. CDR3 length: 15 amino acids. From germline, CDR1 is SGDLS and CDR2 YYNGEE. V was shortened by 0 bases and J by 2 bases, with 9 bases between the two germline ends. This TCR was recovered from a woman in her seventies with urothelial cancer. The specimen was PBMCs, collected around atezolizumab (anti-PD-L1) treatment. This chain uses TRBV9 with TRBJ2-1, with a tentative D call TRBD2 (6 bases). The CDR3: CASSVDGGTYNEQFF. The CDR3 DNA reads TGTGCCAGCAGCGTAGATGGCGGGACCTACAATGAGCAGTTCTTC.